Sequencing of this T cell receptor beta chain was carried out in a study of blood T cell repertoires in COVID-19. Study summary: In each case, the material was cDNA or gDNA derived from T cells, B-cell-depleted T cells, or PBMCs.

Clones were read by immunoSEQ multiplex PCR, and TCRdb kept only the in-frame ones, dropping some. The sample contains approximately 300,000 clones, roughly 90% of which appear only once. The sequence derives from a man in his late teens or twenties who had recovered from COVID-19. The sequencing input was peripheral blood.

CDR3 DNA: TGTGCCTGGAGTGTAATGAAACAGGGAGAAGCTTTCTTT. It is translated as CAWSVMKQGEAFF. The V call is TRBV30, the J call TRBJ1-1; D might be TRBD1 (6 bases). The germline V and J ends were trimmed by 0 bases and 8 bases, with 13 bases remaining between them. This CDR3 spans 13 amino acids. Germline CDR1 reads GTSNPN; CDR2 reads SVGIG (reference sequence).